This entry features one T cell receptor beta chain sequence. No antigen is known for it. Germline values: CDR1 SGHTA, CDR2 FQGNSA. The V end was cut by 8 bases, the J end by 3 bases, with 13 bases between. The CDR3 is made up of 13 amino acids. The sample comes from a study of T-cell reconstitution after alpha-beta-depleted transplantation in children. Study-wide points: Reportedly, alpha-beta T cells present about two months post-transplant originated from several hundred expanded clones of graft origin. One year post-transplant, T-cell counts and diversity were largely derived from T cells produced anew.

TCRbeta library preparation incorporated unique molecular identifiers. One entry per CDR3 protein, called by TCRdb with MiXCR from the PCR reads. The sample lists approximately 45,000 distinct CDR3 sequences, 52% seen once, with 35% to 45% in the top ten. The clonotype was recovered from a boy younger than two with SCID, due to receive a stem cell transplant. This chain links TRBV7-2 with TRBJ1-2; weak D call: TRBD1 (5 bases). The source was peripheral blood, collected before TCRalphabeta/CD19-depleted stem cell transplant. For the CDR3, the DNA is TGTGCCAGCGGGGGGGGAAGAGACTATGGCTACACCTTC. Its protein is CASGGGRDYGYTF.